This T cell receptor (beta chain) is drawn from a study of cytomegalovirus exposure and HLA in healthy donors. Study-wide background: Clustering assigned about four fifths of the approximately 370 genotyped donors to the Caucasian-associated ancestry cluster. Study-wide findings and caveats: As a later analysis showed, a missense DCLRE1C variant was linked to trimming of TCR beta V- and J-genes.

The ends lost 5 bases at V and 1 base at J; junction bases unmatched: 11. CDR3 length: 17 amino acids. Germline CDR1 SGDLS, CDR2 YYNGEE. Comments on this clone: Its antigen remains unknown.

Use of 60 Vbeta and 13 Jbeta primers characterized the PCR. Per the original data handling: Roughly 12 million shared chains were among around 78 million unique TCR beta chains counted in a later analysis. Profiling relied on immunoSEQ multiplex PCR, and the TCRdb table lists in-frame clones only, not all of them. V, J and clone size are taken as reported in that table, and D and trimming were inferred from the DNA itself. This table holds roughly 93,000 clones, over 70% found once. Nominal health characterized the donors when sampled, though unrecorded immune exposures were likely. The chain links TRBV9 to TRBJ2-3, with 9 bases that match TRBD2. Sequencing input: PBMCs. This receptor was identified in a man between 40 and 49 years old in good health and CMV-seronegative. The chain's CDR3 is CASRSVGTSLGTDTQYF. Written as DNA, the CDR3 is TGTGCCAGCAGGTCGGTCGGGACTAGCTTAGGCACAGATACGCAGTATTTT.